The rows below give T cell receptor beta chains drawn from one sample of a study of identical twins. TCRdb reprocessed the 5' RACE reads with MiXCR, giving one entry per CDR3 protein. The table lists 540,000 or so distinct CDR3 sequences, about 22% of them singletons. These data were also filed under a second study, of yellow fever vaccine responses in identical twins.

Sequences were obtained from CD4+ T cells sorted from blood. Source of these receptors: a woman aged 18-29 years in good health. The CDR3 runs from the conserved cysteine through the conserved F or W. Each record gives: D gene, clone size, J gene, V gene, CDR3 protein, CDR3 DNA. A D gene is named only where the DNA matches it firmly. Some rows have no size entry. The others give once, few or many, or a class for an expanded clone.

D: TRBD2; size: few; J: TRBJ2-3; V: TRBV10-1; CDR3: CASSREGRLTDTQYF; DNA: TGCGCCTCCTCACGGGAGGGCCGTTTGACAGATACGCAGTATTTT
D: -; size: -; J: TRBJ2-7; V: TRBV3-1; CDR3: CASSRYRDNYEQYF; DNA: TGTGCCAGCAGCCGATACCGGGACAACTACGAGCAGTACTTC
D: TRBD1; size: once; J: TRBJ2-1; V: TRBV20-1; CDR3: CSASQGQVSYNEQFF; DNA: TGCAGTGCTAGTCAAGGACAGGTTTCCTACAATGAGCAGTTCTTC
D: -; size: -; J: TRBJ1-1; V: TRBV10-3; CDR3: CAIWGGGTEAFF; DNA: TGTGCCATCTGGGGTGGAGGCACTGAAGCTTTCTTT
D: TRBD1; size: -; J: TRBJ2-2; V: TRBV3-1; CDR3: CASSRPGTANTGELFF; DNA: TGTGCCAGCAGCCGTCCCGGGACAGCGAACACCGGGGAGCTGTTTTTT
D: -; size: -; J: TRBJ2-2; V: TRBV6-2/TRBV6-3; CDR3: CASTTGTLNTGELFF; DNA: TGTGCCAGCACCACCGGGACTTTGAACACCGGGGAGCTGTTTTTT
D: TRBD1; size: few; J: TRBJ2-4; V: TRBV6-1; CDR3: CASYHSPGQLAKNIQYF; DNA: TGTGCCAGCTATCACTCTCCGGGACAGCTTGCCAAAAACATTCAGTACTTC
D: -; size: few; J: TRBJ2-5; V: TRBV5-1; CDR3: CASSLGGVTSYQETQYF; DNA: TGCGCCAGCAGCTTAGGTGGGGTTACCAGCTACCAAGAGACCCAGTACTTC
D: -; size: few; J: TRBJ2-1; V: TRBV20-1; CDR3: CSARLSINNEQFF; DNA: TGCAGTGCTAGACTTTCGATTAACAATGAGCAGTTCTTC
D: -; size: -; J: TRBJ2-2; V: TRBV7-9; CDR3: CASSPGRGPHTGELFF; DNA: TGTGCCAGCAGCCCCGGACGAGGGCCGCACACCGGGGAGCTGTTTTTT
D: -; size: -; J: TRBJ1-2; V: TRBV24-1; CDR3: CATSDLLNYGYTF; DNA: TGTGCCACCAGTGATTTGCTTAACTATGGCTACACCTTC
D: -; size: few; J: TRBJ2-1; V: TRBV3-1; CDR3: CASSPGTWAYNEQFF; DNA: TGTGCCAGCAGCCCCGGGACTTGGGCGTACAATGAGCAGTTCTTC
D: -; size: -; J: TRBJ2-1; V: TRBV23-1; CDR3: CASSHQDRESYNEQFF; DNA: TGCGCCAGCAGTCACCAGGACAGAGAATCCTACAATGAGCAGTTCTTC
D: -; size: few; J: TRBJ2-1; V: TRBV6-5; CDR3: CASSYLPLADENNEQFF; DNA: TGTGCCAGCAGTTATCTCCCACTAGCCGATGAGAACAATGAGCAGTTCTTC
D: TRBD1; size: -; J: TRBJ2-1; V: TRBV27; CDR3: CASSGHSKGAEQFF; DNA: TGTGCCAGCAGTGGGCACAGCAAGGGGGCTGAGCAGTTCTTC
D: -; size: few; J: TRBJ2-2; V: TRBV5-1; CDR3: CASSPTLTNTGELFF; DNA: TGCGCCAGCAGCCCGACTTTGACGAACACCGGGGAGCTGTTTTTT
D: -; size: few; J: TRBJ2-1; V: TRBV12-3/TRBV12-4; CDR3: CASSHGQWNEQFF; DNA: TGTGCCAGCAGTCATGGACAGTGGAACGAGCAGTTCTTC
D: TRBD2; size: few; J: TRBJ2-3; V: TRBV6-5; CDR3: CASSYSERDGTDTQYF; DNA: TGTGCCAGCAGTTACTCAGAGCGGGATGGAACAGATACGCAGTATTTT
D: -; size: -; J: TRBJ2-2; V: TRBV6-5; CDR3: CASTRAGGELFF; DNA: TGTGCCAGCACCAGGGCTGGCGGGGAGCTGTTTTTT
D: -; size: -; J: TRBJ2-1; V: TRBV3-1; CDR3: CACSQEVWSYNEQFF; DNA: TGTGCCTGCTCCCAAGAAGTCTGGTCCTACAATGAGCAGTTCTTC
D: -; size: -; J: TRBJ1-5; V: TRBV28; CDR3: CASSWGDSNQPQHF; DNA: TGTGCCAGTTCCTGGGGGGATAGCAATCAGCCCCAGCATTTT
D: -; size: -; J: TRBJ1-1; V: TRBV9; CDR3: CASSVAEGVGTEAFF; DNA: TGTGCCAGCAGCGTAGCTGAGGGGGTCGGGACTGAAGCTTTCTTT
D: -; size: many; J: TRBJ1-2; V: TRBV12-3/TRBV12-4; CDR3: CASSFGGGGYTF; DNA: TGTGCCAGCAGTTTCGGAGGCGGAGGCTACACCTTC
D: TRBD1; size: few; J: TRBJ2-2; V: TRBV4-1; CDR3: CASSPEGPRTGNTGELFF; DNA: TGCGCCAGCAGCCCCGAGGGTCCTCGGACAGGGAACACCGGGGAGCTGTTTTTT
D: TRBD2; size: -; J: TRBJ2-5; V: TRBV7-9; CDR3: CASSFSATSNKETQYF; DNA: TGTGCCAGCAGCTTTTCGGCGACTAGCAATAAGGAGACCCAGTACTTC
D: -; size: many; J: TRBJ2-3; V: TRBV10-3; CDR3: CAISERGSSTDTQYF; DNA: TGTGCCATCAGTGAGCGTGGCAGTAGCACAGATACGCAGTATTTT
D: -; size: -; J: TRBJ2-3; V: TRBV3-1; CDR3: CASSQGGREQDTQYF; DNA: TGTGCCAGCAGCCAAGGGGGGCGGGAGCAAGATACGCAGTATTTT
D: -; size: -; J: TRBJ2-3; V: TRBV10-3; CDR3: CATRMGGIVSDTQYF; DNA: TGTGCCACCCGGATGGGCGGGATAGTGTCAGATACGCAGTATTTT
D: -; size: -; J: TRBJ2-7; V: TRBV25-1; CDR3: CASSEYQNGRSDEQYF; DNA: TGTGCCAGCAGTGAATACCAGAACGGTAGGTCCGACGAGCAGTACTTC
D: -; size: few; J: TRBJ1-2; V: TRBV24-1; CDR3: CATSPGVANYGYTF; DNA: TGTGCCACCAGTCCAGGGGTAGCTAACTATGGCTACACCTTC
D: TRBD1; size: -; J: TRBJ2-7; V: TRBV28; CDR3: CASSTGQGLSYEQYF; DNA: TGTGCCAGCAGCACAGGACAGGGTCTATCCTACGAGCAGTACTTC
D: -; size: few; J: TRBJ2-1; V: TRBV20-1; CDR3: CSARDGVTEQFF; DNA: TGCAGTGCTAGAGATGGAGTTACTGAGCAGTTCTTC